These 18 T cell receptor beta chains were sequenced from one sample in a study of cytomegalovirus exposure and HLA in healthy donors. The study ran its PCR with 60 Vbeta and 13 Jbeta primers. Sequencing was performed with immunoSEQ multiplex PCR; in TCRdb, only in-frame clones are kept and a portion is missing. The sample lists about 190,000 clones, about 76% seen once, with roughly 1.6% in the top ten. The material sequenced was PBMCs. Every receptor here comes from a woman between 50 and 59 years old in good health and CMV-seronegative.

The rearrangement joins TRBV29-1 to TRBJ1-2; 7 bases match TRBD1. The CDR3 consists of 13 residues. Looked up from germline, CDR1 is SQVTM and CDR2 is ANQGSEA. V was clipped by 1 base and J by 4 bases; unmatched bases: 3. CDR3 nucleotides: TGCAGCGTTGAAGGACAGGGAAGCTATGGCTACACCTTC. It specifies CSVEGQGSYGYTF. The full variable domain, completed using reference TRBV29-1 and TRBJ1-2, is SAVISQKPSRDICQRGTSLTIQCQVDSQVTMMFWYRQQPGQSLTLIATANQGSEATYESGFVIDKFPISRPNLTFSTLTVSNMSPEDSSIYLCSVEGQGSYGYTFGSGTRLTVV.

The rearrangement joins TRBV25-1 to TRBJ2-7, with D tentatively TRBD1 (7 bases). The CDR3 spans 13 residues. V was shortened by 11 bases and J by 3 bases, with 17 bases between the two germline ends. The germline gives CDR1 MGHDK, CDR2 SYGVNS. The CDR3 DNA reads TGTGCCGCAGGGGGACACGGGGGCTACGAGCAGTACTTC. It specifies CAAGGHGGYEQYF.

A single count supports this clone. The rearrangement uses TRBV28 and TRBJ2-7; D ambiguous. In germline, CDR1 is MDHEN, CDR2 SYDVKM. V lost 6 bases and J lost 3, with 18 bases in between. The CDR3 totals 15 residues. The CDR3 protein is CASSSAVTLGYEQYF. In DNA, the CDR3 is TGTGCCAGCAGCTCTGCGGTGACCCTAGGCTACGAGCAGTACTTC.

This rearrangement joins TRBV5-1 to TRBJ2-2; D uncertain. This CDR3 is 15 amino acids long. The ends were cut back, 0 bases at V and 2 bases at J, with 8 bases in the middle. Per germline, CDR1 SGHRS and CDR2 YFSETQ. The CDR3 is CASSLDLRNTGELFF. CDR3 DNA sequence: TGCGCCAGCAGCTTGGATCTTAGAAACACCGGGGAGCTGTTTTTT.

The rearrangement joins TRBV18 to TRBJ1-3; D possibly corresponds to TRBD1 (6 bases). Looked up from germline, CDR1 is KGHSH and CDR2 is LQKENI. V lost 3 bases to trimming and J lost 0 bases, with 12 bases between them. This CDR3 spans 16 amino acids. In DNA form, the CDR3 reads TGTGCCAGCTCACCGATACAGGGCCTCTCTGGAAACACCATATATTTT. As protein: CASSPIQGLSGNTIYF.

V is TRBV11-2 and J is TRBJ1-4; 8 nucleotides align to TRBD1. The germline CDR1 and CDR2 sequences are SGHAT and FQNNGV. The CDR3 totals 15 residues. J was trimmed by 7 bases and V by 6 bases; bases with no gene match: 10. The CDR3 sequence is CASRNSGQGGEKLFF. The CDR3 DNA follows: TGTGCCAGCAGGAACAGTGGACAGGGAGGTGAAAAACTGTTTTTT.

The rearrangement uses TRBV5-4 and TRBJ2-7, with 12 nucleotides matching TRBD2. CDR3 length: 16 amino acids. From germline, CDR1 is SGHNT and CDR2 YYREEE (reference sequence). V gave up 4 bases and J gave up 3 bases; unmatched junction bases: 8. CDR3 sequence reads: CASSAGTSGSFYEQYF. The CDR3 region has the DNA TGTGCCAGCAGCGCCGGGACTAGCGGGTCCTTCTACGAGCAGTACTTC.

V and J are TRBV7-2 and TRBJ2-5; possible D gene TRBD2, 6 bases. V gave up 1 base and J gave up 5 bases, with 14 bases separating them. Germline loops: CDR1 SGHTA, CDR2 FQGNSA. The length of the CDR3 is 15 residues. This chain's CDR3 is CASSLGGGWSETQYF. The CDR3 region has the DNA TGTGCCAGCAGCTTAGGCGGAGGGTGGTCGGAGACCCAGTACTTC.

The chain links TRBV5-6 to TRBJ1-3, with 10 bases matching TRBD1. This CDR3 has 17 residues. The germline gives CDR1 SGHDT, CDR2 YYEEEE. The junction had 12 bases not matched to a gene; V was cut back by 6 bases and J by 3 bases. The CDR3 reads CASTLRGTGAYGNTIYF. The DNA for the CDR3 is TGTGCCAGCACCCTCAGAGGGACAGGGGCGTATGGAAACACCATATATTTT. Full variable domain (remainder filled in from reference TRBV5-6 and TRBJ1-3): DAGVTQSPTHLIKTRGQQVTLRCSPKSGHDTVSWYQQALGQGPQFIFQYYEEEERQRGNFPDRFSGHQFPNYSSELNVNALLLGDSALYLCASTLRGTGAYGNTIYFGEGSWLTVV.

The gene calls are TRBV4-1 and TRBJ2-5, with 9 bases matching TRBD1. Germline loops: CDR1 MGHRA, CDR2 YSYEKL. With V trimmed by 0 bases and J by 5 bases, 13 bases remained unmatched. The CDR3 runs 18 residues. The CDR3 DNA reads TGCGCCAGCAGCCAAGAAGCCCGGACAGGGGCCTTATTCGAGACCCAGTACTTC. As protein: CASSQEARTGALFETQYF.

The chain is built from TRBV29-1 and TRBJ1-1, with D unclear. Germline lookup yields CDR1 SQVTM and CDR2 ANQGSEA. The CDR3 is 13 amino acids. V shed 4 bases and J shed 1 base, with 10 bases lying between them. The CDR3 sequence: CSVGIRGNTEAFF. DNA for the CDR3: TGCAGCGTTGGAATAAGAGGGAACACTGAAGCTTTCTTT.

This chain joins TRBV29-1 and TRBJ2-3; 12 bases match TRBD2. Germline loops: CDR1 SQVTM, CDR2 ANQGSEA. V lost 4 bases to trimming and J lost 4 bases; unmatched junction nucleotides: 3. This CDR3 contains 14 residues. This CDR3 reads CSVGASGGADTQYF. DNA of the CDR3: TGCAGCGTTGGGGCTAGCGGGGGGGCAGATACGCAGTATTTT.

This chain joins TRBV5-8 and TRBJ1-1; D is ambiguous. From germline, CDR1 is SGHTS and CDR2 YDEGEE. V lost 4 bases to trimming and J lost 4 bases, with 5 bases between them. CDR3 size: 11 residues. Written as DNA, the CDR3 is TGTGCCAGCAGCGTAGCCACTGAAGCTTTCTTT. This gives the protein CASSVATEAFF. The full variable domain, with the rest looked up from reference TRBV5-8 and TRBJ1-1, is EAGVTQSPTHLIKTRGQQATLRCSPISGHTSVYWYQQALGLGLQFLLWYDEGEERNRGNFPPRFSGRQFPNYSSELNVNALELEDSALYLCASSVATEAFFGQGTRLTVV.

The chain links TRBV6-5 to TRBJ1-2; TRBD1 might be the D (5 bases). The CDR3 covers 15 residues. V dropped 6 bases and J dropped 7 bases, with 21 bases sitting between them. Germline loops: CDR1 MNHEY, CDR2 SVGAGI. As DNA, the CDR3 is TGTGCCAGCAGGGGGGGATTGATCCCTCGCTCTGGCTACACCTTC. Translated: CASRGGLIPRSGYTF.

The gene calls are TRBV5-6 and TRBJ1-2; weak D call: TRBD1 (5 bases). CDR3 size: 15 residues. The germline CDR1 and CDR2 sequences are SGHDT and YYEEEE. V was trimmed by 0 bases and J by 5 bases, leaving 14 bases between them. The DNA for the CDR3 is TGTGCCAGCAGCTTGGATGTCAGGGCCCCGTATGGCTACACCTTC. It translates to CASSLDVRAPYGYTF.

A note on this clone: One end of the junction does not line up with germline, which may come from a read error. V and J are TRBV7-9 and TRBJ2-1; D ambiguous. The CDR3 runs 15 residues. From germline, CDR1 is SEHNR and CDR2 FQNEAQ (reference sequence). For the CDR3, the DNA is TGTTCCAGCAGCCCCGGTAGGAGCTCCTACAATGAGCAGTTCTTC. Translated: CSSSPGRSSYNEQFF.

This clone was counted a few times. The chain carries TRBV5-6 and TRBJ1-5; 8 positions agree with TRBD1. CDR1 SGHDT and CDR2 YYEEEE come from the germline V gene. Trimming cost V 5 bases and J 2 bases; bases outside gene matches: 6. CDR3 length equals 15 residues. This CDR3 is CASRRGTGRNQPQHF. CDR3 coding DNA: TGTGCCAGCAGACGAGGGACAGGCCGCAATCAGCCCCAGCATTTT.

CDR3 sequence: CASSPRYSSGANVLTF. In DNA form, the CDR3 reads TGTGCCAGCAGTCCCAGGTATTCGTCTGGGGCCAACGTCCTGACTTTC. V usage is TRBV9 and J usage is TRBJ2-6; D gene ambiguous. The CDR3 contains 16 residues. Germline lookup yields CDR1 SGDLS and CDR2 YYNGEE. The V gene lost 5 bases and the J gene lost 1 base, with 13 bases spanning the gap.